The T cell receptor (beta chain) described here comes from a study of cytomegalovirus exposure and HLA in healthy donors. In regard to this clone: Its antigen is currently unknown.

Study findings and constraints: CMV serostatus stood as the only immune exposure information on hand. Later genetic work tied a missense DCLRE1C variant to beta-chain V and J trimming.

The study ran its PCR with 60 Vbeta and 13 Jbeta primers. Profiled with immunoSEQ multiplex PCR; TCRdb holds only in-frame clones, not every one. This table holds roughly 160,000 clones, approximately 79% found once. The TCR was taken from a man aged 35 to 55 in good health and CMV-seronegative. Sequencing input: PBMCs.

The CDR3, as DNA: TGCGCCAGCAGCTTTAGCGGGACCTCCTACGAGCAGTACTTC. This gives the protein CASSFSGTSYEQYF. This chain connects TRBV5-1 to TRBJ2-5; 8 bases agree with TRBD2. The end of the DNA aligns better with TRBJ2-7, so the J call may be wrong. This CDR3 has 14 amino acids. The germline CDR1 and CDR2 sequences are SGHRS and YFSETQ.